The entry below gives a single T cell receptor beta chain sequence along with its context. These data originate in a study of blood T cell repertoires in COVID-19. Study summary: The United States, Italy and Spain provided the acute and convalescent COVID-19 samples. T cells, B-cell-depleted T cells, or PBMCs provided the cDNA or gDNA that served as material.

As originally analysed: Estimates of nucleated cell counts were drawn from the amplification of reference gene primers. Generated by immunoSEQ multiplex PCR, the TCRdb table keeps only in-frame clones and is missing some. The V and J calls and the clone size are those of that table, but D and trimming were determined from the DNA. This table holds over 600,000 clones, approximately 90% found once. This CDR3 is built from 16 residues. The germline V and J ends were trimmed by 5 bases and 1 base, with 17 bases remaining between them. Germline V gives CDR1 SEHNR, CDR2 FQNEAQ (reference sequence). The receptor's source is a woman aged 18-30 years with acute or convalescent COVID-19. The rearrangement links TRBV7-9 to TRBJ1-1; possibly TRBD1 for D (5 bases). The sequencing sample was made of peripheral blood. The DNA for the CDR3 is TGTGCCAGCAGCCTGCCCCGGGGACTACAGAACACTGAAGCTTTCTTT. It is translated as CASSLPRGLQNTEAFF.